This T cell receptor (beta chain) was sequenced for a study of T cells in Graves' hyperthyroidism and ophthalmopathy. Per germline, CDR1 LGHNT and CDR2 FRNRAP. Trimming removed 2 bases from V and 4 bases from J, with 2 bases in between. The CDR3 spans 11 residues. Authors of the study amplified TCR beta CDR3 regions from RNA transcripts. The HTBI primer set was used in a first-round RT-PCR of the TCR CDR3. TCRdb re-called the multiplex PCR reads through MiXCR, storing one row per CDR3 protein. This repertoire shows roughly 500,000 distinct CDR3 sequences, over 11% found once; its top ten account for roughly 5.5%. This clonotype was observed many times.

Sequenced sample: blood. This chain joins TRBV12-5 and TRBJ2-5; D remains ambiguous. This clonotype was sampled from a young woman with Graves' hyperthyroidism that later progressed to Graves' ophthalmopathy. DNA of the CDR3: TGTGCTAGTGGTTTGAGAGAGACCCAGTACTTC. Translating gives CASGLRETQYF.